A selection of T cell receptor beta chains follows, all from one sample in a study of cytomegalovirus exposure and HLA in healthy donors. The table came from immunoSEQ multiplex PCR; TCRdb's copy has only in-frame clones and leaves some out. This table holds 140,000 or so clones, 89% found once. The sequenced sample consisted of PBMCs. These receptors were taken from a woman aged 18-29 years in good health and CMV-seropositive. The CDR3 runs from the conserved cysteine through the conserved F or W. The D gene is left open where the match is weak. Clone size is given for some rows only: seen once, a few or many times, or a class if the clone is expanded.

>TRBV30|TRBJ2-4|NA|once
TGTGCCTGGAGCGCCCACAGGGTAGCCAAAAACATTCAGTACTTC
CAWSAHRVAKNIQYF
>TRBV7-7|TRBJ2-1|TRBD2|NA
TGTGCTAGCAGCTTAGTTAGCGGGGCTCGGTACAATGAGCAGTTCTTC
CASSLVSGARYNEQFF
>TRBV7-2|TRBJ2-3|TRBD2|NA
TGTGCCAGCAGCCCTGGGAGGGCCACAGATACGCAGTATTTT
CASSPGRATDTQYF
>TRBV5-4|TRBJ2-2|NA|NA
TGTGCCAGCAGCTTTGCGGGGACGAACACCGGGGAGCTGTTTTTT
CASSFAGTNTGELFF
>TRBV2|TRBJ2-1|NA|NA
TGTGCCAGCAGTGTTCAGCGGGCGCCCAACAATGAGCAGTTCTTC
CASSVQRAPNNEQFF
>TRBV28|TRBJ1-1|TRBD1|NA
TGTGCCAGCAGCTTCCTACAGGGGAGATACACTGAAGCTTTCTTT
CASSFLQGRYTEAFF
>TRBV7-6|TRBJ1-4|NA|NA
TGTGCCAGCAGCTTTGAGGAGAATGAAAAACTGTTTTTT
CASSFEENEKLFF
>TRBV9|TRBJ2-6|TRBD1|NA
TGTGCCAGCAGCTTGGGACAGGGGATTGCTGGGGCCAACGTCCTGACTTTC
CASSLGQGIAGANVLTF
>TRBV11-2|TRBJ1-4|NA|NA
TGTGCCAGCAGCTTAGGGCCGTTGAATGAAAAACTGTTTTTT
CASSLGPLNEKLFF
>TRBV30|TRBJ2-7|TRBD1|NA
TGTGCCTGGAATCGTGGACAGGGCCACGAGCAGTACTTC
CAWNRGQGHEQYF
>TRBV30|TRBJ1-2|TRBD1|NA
TGTGCCTGGAGTGTACTTCGAACAGGGGGCCATGGCTACACCTTC
CAWSVLRTGGHGYTF
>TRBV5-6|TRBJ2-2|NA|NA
TGTGCCAGCAGCCCATTGGGCGTTAGCACCGGGGAGCTGTTTTTT
CASSPLGVSTGELFF
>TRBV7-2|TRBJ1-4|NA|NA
TGTGCCAGCAGAAGCTCCCGTGAGGGCGAAAAACTGTTTTTT
CASRSSREGEKLFF
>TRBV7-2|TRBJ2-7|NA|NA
TGTGCCAGCAGCTTAGGGAGGCGGGCGAGCTCCTACGAGCAGTACTTC
CASSLGRRASSYEQYF
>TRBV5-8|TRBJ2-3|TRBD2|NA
TGTGCCAGCAGCCAAGGGACTAGCGGGGGAGATACGCAGTATTTT
CASSQGTSGGDTQYF
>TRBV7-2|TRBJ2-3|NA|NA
TGTGCCAGCAGCTCCGAGTCAGATACGCAGTATTTT
CASSSESDTQYF
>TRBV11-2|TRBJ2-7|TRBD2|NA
TGTGCCAGCAGCTTAGAGCGGGGGGCCTTCTACGAGCAGTACTTC
CASSLERGAFYEQYF
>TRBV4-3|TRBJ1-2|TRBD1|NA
TGCGCCAGCAGCCAAGATCCGACAGGGGACTATGGCTACACCTTC
CASSQDPTGDYGYTF
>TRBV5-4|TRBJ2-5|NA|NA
TGTGCCAGCAGCACCGGACAGGCGGGGGAGACCCAGTACTTC
CASSTGQAGETQYF